The 21 T cell receptor beta chains below were found in one sample sequenced in a study of molecular identifiers for immune sequencing clone quantification. TCRdb passed the PCR reads through MiXCR, listing each CDR3 protein once. The sample carries some 590,000 distinct CDR3 sequences, around 25% recorded once. The sequenced sample consisted of naive CD8+ T cells from blood, with Jurkat cell RNA spiked in. Subset reported: FACS-sorted CD8+CD4-CCR7+CD45RA+ naive T cells. These receptors were collected from a human donor in good health. Some libraries in this study had Jurkat cell RNA spiked in.

At least ten counts were recorded for this clonotype. The V and J genes are TRBV25-1 and TRBJ1-1; possible D gene TRBD1, 6 bases. CDR3 length: 15 residues. Per the germline V gene, CDR1 is MGHDK and CDR2 is SYGVNS. Trimming shortened V by 5 bases and J by 0 bases, and 13 bases separated the two germline ends. CDR3 loop: CASSTRQALNTEAFF. The CDR3 nucleotides read TGTGCCAGCAGTACACGACAGGCGTTGAACACTGAAGCTTTCTTT.

As concerns this clonotype: At one end the junction does not follow the germline gene, possibly because of a read error. The J gene is TRBJ2-2, the V gene TRBV7-7; D might be TRBD2 (5 bases). Germline CDR1 and CDR2: SSHAT and FNYEAQ (reference sequence). The CDR3 covers 14 residues. The CDR3 spells CASSSGPRGGELFF. For the CDR3, the DNA is TGTGCTAGCAGCTCGGGCCCCCGGGGCGGGGAGCTGTTTTTT.

There are many counts of this clonotype. The chain couples TRBV29-1 to TRBJ1-1; no definite D call. The CDR3 consists of 10 residues. Trimming shortened V by 2 bases and J by 8 bases, and 6 bases separated the two germline ends. Germline values: CDR1 SQVTM, CDR2 ANQGSEA. CDR3 sequence reads: CSVESGEAFF. The CDR3 DNA reads TGCAGCGTTGAATCGGGAGAAGCTTTCTTT.

Only a few counts were recorded for this clonotype. CDR3 protein: CASSLSTAGETQYF. In nucleotides, the CDR3 is TGTGCCAGCAGTTTATCGACGGCTGGCGAGACCCAGTACTTC. The rearrangement joins TRBV27 to TRBJ2-5; D unclear. The V gene lost 0 bases and the J gene lost 5 bases, with 10 bases spanning the gap. Germline CDR1 and CDR2: MNHEY and SMNVEV (reference sequence). The CDR3 is 14 amino acids.

Comment on this clonotype: Germline is not matched at one junction end, which may reflect a read error. The chain has TRBV6-5 and TRBJ2-7; 7 bases align to TRBD1. The germline V gene has CDR1 MNHEY and CDR2 SVGAGI. The CDR3 extends over 14 amino acids. CDR3 loop: CVSSYSPGGYEQYF. The CDR3 nucleotides read TGCGTCAGCAGTTACTCTCCAGGGGGCTACGAGCAGTACTTC.

Of note for this clonotype: Just one base apart from a much larger clone, this may be a read error. V gene TRBV9 combines with J gene TRBJ2-6, with TRBD2 matching 7 bases. V lost 4 bases and J lost 3; bases outside the gene matches: 13. Germline V lookup: CDR1 SGDLS, CDR2 YYNGEE. The CDR3 is made up of 18 amino acids. The CDR3: CASSWEGGTFFGANVLTF. The DNA for the CDR3 is TGTGCCAGCAGCTGGGAGGGTGGCACCTTCTTTGGGGCCAACGTCCTGACTTTC.

The V gene is TRBV30, the J gene TRBJ2-7; possible D gene TRBD1, 5 bases. Germline loops: CDR1 GTSNPN, CDR2 SVGIG (reference sequence). This CDR3 is built from 16 residues. The germline V and J ends were trimmed by 1 base and 2 bases, with 18 bases remaining between them. The CDR3 spells CAWSASGFSPTYEQYF. The CDR3 bases are TGTGCCTGGAGTGCCTCAGGGTTTTCCCCCACCTACGAGCAGTACTTC.

Ten or more counts support this clonotype. This chain connects TRBV12-3 or TRBV12-4 to TRBJ2-7, with TRBD1 identical over 8 bases. This CDR3 has 15 amino acids. V was pared by 2 bases and J by 5 bases, with 8 bases of the junction left unmatched. CDR3 region: CASSLQAGGADEQYF. The CDR3 DNA is TGTGCCAGCAGTTTACAGGCAGGGGGCGCGGACGAGCAGTACTTC.

Regarding this clonotype: A much larger clone sits a single nucleotide away, making a read error possible. The chain combines TRBV5-6 with TRBJ2-3; maybe TRBD1 (6 bases). This CDR3 spans 14 amino acids. Looked up from germline, CDR1 is SGHDT and CDR2 is YYEEEE. With 3 bases removed from V and 3 bases from J, the gap between germline ends came to 11 bases. In DNA, the CDR3 is TGTGCCAGCAGCTCTCCAGGGGCGACAGATACGCAGTATTTT. Its translation: CASSSPGATDTQYF.

This clonotype occurred a few times. The chain links TRBV6-5 to TRBJ1-2; D is possibly TRBD1 (5 bases). CDR1 is MNHEY, CDR2 SVGAGI, per germline. The CDR3 consists of 13 residues. V lost 4 bases and J lost 4, with 10 bases in between. CDR3 nucleotide sequence: TGTGCCAGCAGTTCCGGGGCCCCCTATGGCTACACCTTC. Its translation is CASSSGAPYGYTF.

The CDR3 is CASSRYDGSGSYEQYF. The CDR3, as DNA: TGTGCCAGCAGCCGCTACGATGGTAGCGGGAGTTACGAGCAGTACTTC. J is TRBJ2-7 and V is TRBV4-2; 9 bases align to TRBD2. The length of the CDR3 is 16 residues. The junction had 11 bases not matched to a gene; V was cut back by 4 bases and J by 4 bases. Germline V gene lookup returns CDR1 LGHNA and CDR2 YNFKEQ.

As for this clonotype: A junction end diverges from the germline sequence, so it may reflect a read error. This chain connects TRBV7-9 to TRBJ2-7; TRBD1 matches 8 bases. Germline V gene lookup returns CDR1 SEHNR and CDR2 FQNEAQ (reference sequence). This CDR3 contains 15 residues. CDR3 bases: TGTGCCAGCAGCTTGGACAGGGAAATGGGCACTGAGCAGTGGTTC. It yields the protein CASSLDREMGTEQWF.

The chain uses TRBV4-3 and TRBJ2-7; D perhaps matches TRBD1 (6 bases). The CDR3 is made up of 16 amino acids. The V and J ends lost 1 base and 7 bases respectively, with 20 bases between them. CDR1 is LGHNA, CDR2 YSLEER, per germline. The CDR3 protein is CASSQATGEQGWEQYF. Written as DNA, the CDR3 is TGCGCCAGCAGCCAAGCTACGGGCGAACAGGGCTGGGAGCAGTACTTC.

The V gene is TRBV6-2 or TRBV6-3, the J gene TRBJ1-1, with D perhaps TRBD1 (6 bases). Germline-derived CDR1 and CDR2 are MNHEY and SVGEGT. Between the trimmed V and J ends, which lost 6 bases and 5 bases, there was a span of 19 bases. The CDR3 contains 15 residues. CDR3 coding DNA: TGTGCCAGCAGACCTGTGACGGGGGGCGTTACTGAAGCTTTCTTT. Protein: CASRPVTGGVTEAFF.

The chain employs TRBV19 and TRBJ2-1, with D perhaps matching TRBD2 (5 bases). This CDR3 is 15 amino acids long. The V gene's germline CDR1 is LNHDA and CDR2 SQIVND (reference sequence). The V end lost 7 bases, the J end lost 0 bases, and 13 bases lay between the germline ends. The CDR3 sequence: CASTAGGSSYNEQFF. As DNA, the CDR3 is TGTGCCAGTACGGCGGGCGGTTCCTCCTACAATGAGCAGTTCTTC.

This clonotype was seen at least ten times. The chain is built from TRBV30 and TRBJ2-3; a weak D match, TRBD1 (5 bases). Trimming took 2 bases from V and 3 from J, leaving 12 bases between them. This CDR3 has 14 residues. Germline V CDR1 and CDR2: GTSNPN, SVGIG (reference sequence). The CDR3 loop is CAWSPGRGTDTQYF. The CDR3 DNA follows: TGTGCCTGGAGTCCAGGGCGTGGGACAGATACGCAGTATTTT.

With respect to this clonotype: A single base separates this from a much larger clone, so it may be a read error. This sequence joins TRBV28 and TRBJ2-7, with 8 bases identical to TRBD1. Germline CDR1 and CDR2: MDHEN and SYDVKM. This CDR3 region has 14 residues. CDR3: CASSSRTGRYELYF. CDR3 sequence (DNA): TGTGCCAGCAGTTCCAGGACAGGGCGCTACGAGCTGTACTTC.

Details on this clonotype: One base away lies a much larger clone, so this may be a sequencing read error. The rearrangement uses TRBV30 and TRBJ2-1; D possibly corresponds to TRBD2 (5 bases). This CDR3 region has 13 residues. V was cut by 1 base and J by 7 bases, with 11 bases left in between. In germline, CDR1 is GTSNPN, CDR2 SVGIG (reference sequence). The CDR3 DNA reads as TGTGCCTGGAGTGATACCCCGGGGAATGAGCAGTTCTTC. This codes for CAWSDTPGNEQFF.

This clonotype was observed at least ten times. This chain joins TRBV20-1 and TRBJ2-1; 10 bases align to TRBD2. The CDR3 covers 15 residues. J lost 4 bases, V lost 5 bases, and 8 bases had no gene match. Per the germline V gene, CDR1 is DFQATT and CDR2 is SNEGSKA (reference sequence). The CDR3 region is CSAPSLAGVYNEQFF. CDR3 DNA sequence: TGCAGTGCTCCATCCCTAGCGGGAGTTTACAATGAGCAGTTCTTC.

This clonotype was counted a few times. The chain is built from TRBV27 and TRBJ2-7; the D is unclear. V lost 5 bases to trimming and J lost 6 bases, with 20 bases between them. This CDR3 has 15 amino acids. Germline CDR1 and CDR2: MNHEY and SMNVEV (reference sequence). CDR3 DNA: TGTGCCAGCAGTCCAGGATGGGGAACAACGGGCGAGCAGTACTTC. Translating gives CASSPGWGTTGEQYF.

This clonotype appeared many times. The rearrangement uses TRBV3-1 and TRBJ1-1; unclear D gene. The germline V gene encodes CDR1 LGHDT and CDR2 YNNKEL (reference sequence). This CDR3 is 12 amino acids long. The V end lost 0 bases, the J end lost 7 bases, and 6 bases lay between the germline ends. The CDR3 protein is CASSQDQVEAFF. CDR3 DNA: TGTGCCAGCAGCCAAGATCAGGTTGAAGCTTTCTTT.